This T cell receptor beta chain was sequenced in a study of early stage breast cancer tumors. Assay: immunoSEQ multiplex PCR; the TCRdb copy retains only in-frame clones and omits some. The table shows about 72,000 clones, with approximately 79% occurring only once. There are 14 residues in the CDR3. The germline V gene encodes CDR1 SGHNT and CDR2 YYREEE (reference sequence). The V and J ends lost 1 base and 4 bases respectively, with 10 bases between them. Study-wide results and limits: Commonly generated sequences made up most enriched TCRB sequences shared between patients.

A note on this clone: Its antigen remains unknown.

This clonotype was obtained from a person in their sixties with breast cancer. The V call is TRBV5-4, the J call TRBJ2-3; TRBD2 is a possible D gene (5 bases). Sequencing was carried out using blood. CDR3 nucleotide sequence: TGTGCCAGCAGCTTGCAGAGGGCTGCAGATACGCAGTATTTT. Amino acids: CASSLQRAADTQYF. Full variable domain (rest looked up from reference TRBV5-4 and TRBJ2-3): ETGVTQSPTHLIKTRGQQVTLRCSSQSGHNTVSWYQQALGQGPQFIFQYYREEENGRGNFPPRFSGLQFPNYSSELNVNALELDDSALYLCASSLQRAADTQYFGPGTRLTVL.